These 21 T cell receptor beta chains share one sample of origin, sequenced in a study of blood T cell repertoires in COVID-19. Method: immunoSEQ multiplex PCR; TCRdb's copy keeps in-frame clones and lacks some. The sample comprises 200,000 to 250,000 clones, 90% of which are singletons, and roughly 2.6% rests with the top ten. Specimen: peripheral blood. These receptors were taken from a man aged 25 to 40 with COVID-19, enrolled during active disease.

The V and J genes are TRBV5-1 and TRBJ1-5, with D possibly matching TRBD1 (5 bases). The CDR3 length is 15 residues. Germline CDR1 SGHRS, CDR2 YFSETQ. The ends were cut back, 1 base at V and 0 bases at J, with 8 bases in the middle. In DNA, the CDR3 is TGCGCCAGCAGCTTGCGGGGGGATAGCAATCAGCCCCAGCATTTT. Amino acid sequence: CASSLRGDSNQPQHF.

The chain links TRBV3-1 (or the pseudogene TRBV3-2) to TRBJ2-7; maybe TRBD2 (5 bases). The ends were cut back, 1 base at V and 1 base at J, with 14 bases in the middle. Per the germline V gene, CDR1 is LGHDT and CDR2 is YNNKEL (reference sequence). This CDR3 region has 16 residues. The CDR3 DNA follows: TGTGCCAGCAGCCAAGTATCAAGCGGAATGTCCTACGAGCAGTACTTC. This gives the protein CASSQVSSGMSYEQYF.

The chain couples TRBV9 to TRBJ2-1, with TRBD2 identical over 7 bases. In germline, CDR1 is SGDLS, CDR2 YYNGEE. V shed 4 bases, J shed 9 bases, and the junction held 13 bases outside the gene matches. This CDR3 comprises 15 residues. The CDR3 loop is CASSPPAAGVTEQFF. CDR3 nucleotides: TGTGCCAGCAGCCCCCCCGCGGCGGGAGTCACTGAGCAGTTCTTC. Full variable domain (missing parts from reference TRBV9 and TRBJ2-1): DSGVTQTPKHLITATGQRVTLRCSPRSGDLSVYWYQQSLDQGLQFLIQYYNGEERAKGNILERFSAQQFPDLHSELNLSSLELGDSALYFCASSPPAAGVTEQFFGPGTRLTVL.

The gene calls are TRBV10-3 and TRBJ1-1; D remains unclear. Trimming removed 5 bases from V and 1 base from J, with 8 bases in between. This CDR3 region has 13 residues. CDR1 is ENHRY and CDR2 is SYGVKD in the germline V gene. CDR3 bases: TGTGCCATCAGTTTCACGGGGAACACTGAAGCTTTCTTT. As protein: CAISFTGNTEAFF.

The chain uses TRBV4-2 and TRBJ2-2, with 10 bases lining up with TRBD2. The CDR3 is 17 amino acids. V shed 2 bases and J 0 bases; nucleotides not matched to a gene: 3. Germline V CDR1 and CDR2: LGHNA, YNFKEQ. The DNA of the CDR3 is TGTGCCAGCAGCCAACGAGCGGGAGGGACGAACACCGGGGAGCTGTTTTTT. Its protein is CASSQRAGGTNTGELFF.

This chain connects TRBV5-4 to TRBJ2-7, with TRBD1 identical over 12 bases. This CDR3 region has 14 residues. The ends lost 4 bases at V and 6 bases at J; junction bases unmatched: 5. Germline V gene lookup returns CDR1 SGHNT and CDR2 YYREEE (reference sequence). CDR3 region: CASSTGQGAREQYF. In DNA form, the CDR3 reads TGTGCCAGCAGCACGGGACAGGGGGCGCGCGAGCAGTACTTC.

The V and J genes are TRBV19 and TRBJ1-1; D possibly corresponds to TRBD1 (6 bases). In germline, CDR1 is LNHDA, CDR2 SQIVND (reference sequence). Trimming took off 5 bases at V and 10 bases at J, with 17 bases between the two ends. This CDR3 comprises 13 residues. The CDR3 is CASSDLSGTPAFF. For the CDR3, the DNA is TGTGCCAGTAGTGACCTATCCGGGACACCAGCTTTCTTT.

V and J are TRBV18 and TRBJ2-1; TRBD2 aligns across 7 bases. V was pared by 1 base and J by 4 bases, with 7 bases of the junction left unmatched. The length of the CDR3 is 16 residues. Germline assignment: CDR1 KGHSH and CDR2 LQKENI. The CDR3 region is CASSPRGGGGYNEQFF. CDR3 DNA sequence: TGTGCCAGCTCACCACGTGGCGGGGGAGGTTACAATGAGCAGTTCTTC.

This rearrangement joins TRBV5-1 to TRBJ2-5; 8 nucleotides align to TRBD2. Germline V lookup: CDR1 SGHRS, CDR2 YFSETQ. V gave up 6 bases and J gave up 1 base; unmatched junction bases: 8. The CDR3 length is 15 residues. CDR3 sequence reads: CASNPLAGGQETQYF. In DNA, the CDR3 is TGCGCCAGCAACCCCTTGGCGGGGGGCCAAGAGACCCAGTACTTC.

A note on this clone: Mismatch with germline at one junction end may stem from a read error. The gene calls are TRBV2 and TRBJ2-1; no reliable D call. This CDR3 has 11 residues. The germline gives CDR1 SNHLY, CDR2 FYNNEI. The CDR3 coding sequence is TGTGCCAGCAGTTCCTATAATGAGCAGTTCTTC. It is translated as CASSSYNEQFF. The variable domain in full, with the rest retrieved from reference TRBV2 and TRBJ2-1, is EPEVTQTPSHQVTQMGQEVILRCVPISNHLYFYWYRQILGQKVEFLVSFYNNEISEKSEIFDDQFSVERPDGSNFTLKIRSTKLEDSAMYFCASSSYNEQFFGPGTRLTVL.

The rearrangement uses TRBV29-1 and TRBJ1-2, with D unclear. There are 12 residues in the CDR3. CDR1 is SQVTM, CDR2 ANQGSEA, per germline. With 1 base removed from V and 4 bases from J, the gap between germline ends came to 7 bases. CDR3 sequence reads: CSVEVQSYGYTF. CDR3 sequence (DNA): TGCAGCGTTGAAGTACAGAGCTATGGCTACACCTTC.

V and J are TRBV2 and TRBJ1-2; 7 bases map to TRBD1. Germline V gene data show CDR1 as SNHLY and CDR2 as FYNNEI. The V segment lost 6 bases and the J segment 2 bases; nucleotides outside the gene matches: 3. The CDR3 totals 13 residues. The CDR3, as DNA: TGTGCCAGCAGCGAACAGGGGAACTATGGCTACACCTTC. It translates to CASSEQGNYGYTF.

The rearrangement uses TRBV10-3 and TRBJ2-1; 8 nucleotides line up with TRBD2. Germline CDR1 reads ENHRY; CDR2 reads SYGVKD. CDR3 size: 17 residues. With 3 bases clipped from V and 0 bases from J, the junction kept 7 bases outside the gene matches. CDR3 in DNA: TGTGCCATCAGTGACTCCCGCGGGGGGAGCTCCTACAATGAGCAGTTCTTC. Residues: CAISDSRGGSSYNEQFF.

The genes are TRBV27 and TRBJ2-2; no clear D. The CDR3 runs to 16 residues. Trimming left V 2 bases short and J 0 bases short, with 10 bases between. Germline values: CDR1 MNHEY, CDR2 SMNVEV (reference sequence). The CDR3 region has the DNA TGTGCCAGCAGTTTAACACAGCTTCCGAACACCGGGGAGCTGTTTTTT. This codes for CASSLTQLPNTGELFF.

V usage is TRBV5-1 and J usage is TRBJ1-3; D possibly corresponds to TRBD1 (5 bases). This CDR3 has 14 residues. The germline gives CDR1 SGHRS, CDR2 YFSETQ. Deletions cut 1 base from V and 4 bases from J, with 9 bases between. CDR3 sequence (DNA): TGCGCCAGCAGCTTGCGGGGGGACGGAAACACCATATATTTT. Protein product: CASSLRGDGNTIYF.

The J gene is TRBJ1-3, the V gene TRBV28; weak D call: TRBD1 (5 bases). Trimming left V 4 bases short and J 0 bases short, with 13 bases between. There are 16 residues in the CDR3. Germline CDR1 and CDR2: MDHEN and SYDVKM. Here the CDR3 DNA reads TGTGCCAGCAGTTCGGGAGGGGCCAGCTCTGGAAACACCATATATTTT. Its protein product is CASSSGGASSGNTIYF.

V and J are TRBV5-1 and TRBJ1-2; D not resolved. The CDR3 consists of 14 residues. Trimming left V 2 bases short and J 3 bases short, with 11 bases between. Germline V lookup: CDR1 SGHRS, CDR2 YFSETQ. The CDR3 nucleotides read TGCGCCAGCAGCTTAGCTCCACGAGACTATGGCTACACCTTC. This encodes CASSLAPRDYGYTF.

For the CDR3, the DNA is TGTGCTAGTGGTTTGTCCCTAAGCACAGATACGCAGTATTTT. Protein product: CASGLSLSTDTQYF. J is TRBJ2-3 and V is TRBV12-5, with D hard to call. Germline loops: CDR1 LGHNT, CDR2 FRNRAP. CDR3 length equals 14 residues. V gave up 2 bases and J gave up 0 bases, with 6 bases separating them.

CDR3 in amino acids: CASSKVSGANYGYTF. CDR3 in DNA: TGTGCCAGCAGCAAAGTGTCGGGGGCTAACTATGGCTACACCTTC. The V call is TRBV21-1, the J call TRBJ1-2. TRBV21-1 is a pseudogene segment. The CDR3 length is 15 residues.

The J gene is TRBJ2-7, the V gene TRBV7-9, with D possibly matching TRBD1 (6 bases). This CDR3 region has 16 residues. Trimming stripped 0 bases from V and 2 bases from J, with 14 bases between. The germline V gene has CDR1 SEHNR and CDR2 FQNEAQ (reference sequence). The CDR3: CASSLAIKDSTYEQYF. CDR3 nucleotide sequence: TGTGCCAGCAGCTTAGCCATAAAGGACAGTACCTACGAGCAGTACTTC.

The rearrangement uses TRBV10-3 and TRBJ1-4; no clear D gene. The CDR3 consists of 16 residues. Germline V CDR1 and CDR2: ENHRY, SYGVKD. The V end lost 2 bases, the J end lost 1 base, and 11 bases lay between the germline ends. The CDR3, as DNA: TGTGCCATCAGTGAGGTGGAGGGCCTAACTAATGAAAAACTGTTTTTT. Translated: CAISEVEGLTNEKLFF.